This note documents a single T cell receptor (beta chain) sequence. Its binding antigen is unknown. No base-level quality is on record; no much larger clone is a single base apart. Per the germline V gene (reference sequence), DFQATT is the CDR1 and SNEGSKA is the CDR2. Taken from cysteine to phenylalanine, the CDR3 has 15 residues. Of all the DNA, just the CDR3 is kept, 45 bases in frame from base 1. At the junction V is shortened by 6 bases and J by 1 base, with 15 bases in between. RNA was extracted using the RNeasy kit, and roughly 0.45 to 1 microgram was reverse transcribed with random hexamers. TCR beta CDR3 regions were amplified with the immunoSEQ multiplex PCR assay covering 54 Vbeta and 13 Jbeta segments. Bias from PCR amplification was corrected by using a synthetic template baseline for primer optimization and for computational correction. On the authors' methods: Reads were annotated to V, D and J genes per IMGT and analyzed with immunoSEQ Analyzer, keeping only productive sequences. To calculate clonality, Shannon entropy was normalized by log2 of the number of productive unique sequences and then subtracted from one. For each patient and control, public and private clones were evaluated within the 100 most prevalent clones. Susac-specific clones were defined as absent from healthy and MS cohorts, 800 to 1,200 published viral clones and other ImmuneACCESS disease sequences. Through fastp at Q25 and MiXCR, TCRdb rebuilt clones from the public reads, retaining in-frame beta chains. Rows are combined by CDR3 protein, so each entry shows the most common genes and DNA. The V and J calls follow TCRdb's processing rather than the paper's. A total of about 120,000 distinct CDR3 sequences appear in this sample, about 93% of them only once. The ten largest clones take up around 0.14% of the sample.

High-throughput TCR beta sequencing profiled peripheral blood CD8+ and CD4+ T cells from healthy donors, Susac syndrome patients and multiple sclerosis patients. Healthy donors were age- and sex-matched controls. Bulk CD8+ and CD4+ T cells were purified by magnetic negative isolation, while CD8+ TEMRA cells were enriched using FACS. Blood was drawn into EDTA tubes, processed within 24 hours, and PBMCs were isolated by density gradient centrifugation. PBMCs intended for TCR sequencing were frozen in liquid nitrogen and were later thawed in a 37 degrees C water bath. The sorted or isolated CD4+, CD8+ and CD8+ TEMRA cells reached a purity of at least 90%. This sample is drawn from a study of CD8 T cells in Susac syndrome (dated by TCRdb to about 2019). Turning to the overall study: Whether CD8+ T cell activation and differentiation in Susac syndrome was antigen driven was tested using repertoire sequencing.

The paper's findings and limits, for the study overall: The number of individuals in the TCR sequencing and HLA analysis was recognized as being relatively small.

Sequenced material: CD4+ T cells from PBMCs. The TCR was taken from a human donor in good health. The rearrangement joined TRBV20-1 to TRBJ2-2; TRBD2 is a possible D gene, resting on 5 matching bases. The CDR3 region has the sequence CSALSAGVNTGELFF. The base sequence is TGCAGTGCCTTGTCGGCCGGGGTGAACACCGGGGAGCTGTTTTTT.